Sequencing of this T cell receptor (beta chain) was carried out in a study of cytomegalovirus exposure and HLA in healthy donors. About this clone: Its antigen is still unknown.

The CDR3 is made up of 13 amino acids. With 8 bases removed from V and 3 bases from J, the gap between germline ends came to 11 bases. CDR1 and CDR2 from the germline V gene are MDHEN and SYDVKM. Study results and caveats: Under in vitro conditions, a few CMV-associated chains were confirmed as specific for CMV antigens. Reports indicated that the classifier achieved high specificity and sensitivity in diagnosing cytomegalovirus status.

Data came from immunoSEQ multiplex PCR; TCRdb stores just in-frame clones and leaves some out. Of over 200,000 clones in the sample, about 86% are singletons; the top ten hold roughly 2.8%. The sample consisted of PBMCs. The source of this sequence is a woman aged 18-29 years in good health and CMV-seronegative. The V call is TRBV28, the J call TRBJ1-5, with no clear D. The DNA of the CDR3 is TGTGCCAGCTCGGAACAGTTCAATCAGCCCCAGCATTTT. It codes for CASSEQFNQPQHF.